Below, 27 T cell receptor beta chains from the same sample are listed, as sequenced in a study of cytomegalovirus exposure and HLA in healthy donors. Primers for the PCR totalled 60 Vbeta and 13 Jbeta. The table came from immunoSEQ multiplex PCR; TCRdb's copy has only in-frame clones and leaves some out. This table has about 140,000 clones, about 81% appearing once. The specimen was PBMCs. The receptors derive from a young man in good health and CMV-seronegative.

This clone was detected a few times. The V and J genes are TRBV6-1 and TRBJ2-3, with a weak D call TRBD1 (6 bases). The germline gives CDR1 MNHNS, CDR2 SASEGT. This CDR3 contains 15 residues. The ends were cut back, 2 bases at V and 2 bases at J, with 11 bases in the middle. The CDR3 DNA reads as TGTGCCAGCAGTGAATGGGGGCAGTCCACAGATACGCAGTATTTT. Protein sequence: CASSEWGQSTDTQYF.

The chain uses TRBV2 and TRBJ2-2, with 10 positions matching TRBD1. CDR3 length equals 14 residues. V shed 6 bases and J 6 bases; nucleotides not matched to a gene: 4. CDR1 is SNHLY, CDR2 FYNNEI, per germline. CDR3 region: CASRWTGGAGELFF. The CDR3 nucleotides read TGTGCCAGCAGGTGGACAGGGGGAGCCGGGGAGCTGTTTTTT. The full variable domain, its missing parts supplied by reference TRBV2 and TRBJ2-2, is EPEVTQTPSHQVTQMGQEVILRCVPISNHLYFYWYRQILGQKVEFLVSFYNNEISEKSEIFDDQFSVERPDGSNFTLKIRSTKLEDSAMYFCASRWTGGAGELFFGEGSRLTVL.

The gene calls are TRBV9 and TRBJ2-2; possible D gene TRBD1, 6 bases. The CDR3 has 16 amino acids. Germline V gene data show CDR1 as SGDLS and CDR2 as YYNGEE. V lost 4 bases and J lost 6, with 19 bases in between. The CDR3 sequence: CASSLEPRGGAGELFF. The CDR3 DNA follows: TGTGCCAGCAGCTTAGAACCCAGGGGTGGGGCCGGGGAGCTGTTTTTT.

This clone was detected only once. The chain links TRBV5-1 to TRBJ2-1; 8 nucleotides match TRBD2. With V trimmed by 0 bases and J by 6 bases, 11 bases remained unmatched. This CDR3 comprises 17 residues. The V gene's germline CDR1 is SGHRS and CDR2 YFSETQ. The CDR3 is CASSLGPLGLAGNEQFF. The CDR3 DNA sequence: TGCGCCAGCAGCTTGGGCCCCCTTGGCCTAGCGGGCAATGAGCAGTTCTTC.

In its sample, this clone was seen a few times. This chain joins TRBV11-2 and TRBJ2-1; 8 bases fit TRBD2. Per the germline V gene, CDR1 is SGHAT and CDR2 is FQNNGV. After removal of 3 bases from V and 9 bases from J, the junction contained 7 bases not matched to a gene. The CDR3 has 14 residues. CDR3 DNA sequence: TGTGCCAGCAGCTTCTTACGGGGGGGTGGTGAGCAGTTCTTC. Its protein is CASSFLRGGGEQFF.

V and J are TRBV2 and TRBJ1-3; weak D call: TRBD1 (6 bases). Germline V gives CDR1 SNHLY, CDR2 FYNNEI. The CDR3 has 14 amino acids. V lost 5 bases, J lost 2 bases, and 10 bases lay in between. The CDR3 here is CASSTGTTGNTIYF. CDR3 coding DNA: TGTGCCAGCAGTACAGGGACCACTGGAAACACCATATATTTT.

The chain links TRBV7-9 to TRBJ2-6; unclear D gene. The CDR3 runs to 17 residues. Trimming took off 5 bases at V and 4 bases at J, with 18 bases between the two ends. CDR1 and CDR2 from the germline V gene are SEHNR and FQNEAQ (reference sequence). CDR3 in amino acids: CASSLLGRGSGANVLTF. Written as DNA, the CDR3 is TGTGCCAGCAGCCTCCTAGGCAGAGGATCGGGGGCCAACGTCCTGACTTTC.

V and J are TRBV30 and TRBJ2-3; D is perhaps TRBD2 (6 bases). The CDR3 is 12 residues long. V dropped 0 bases and J dropped 8 bases, with 9 bases sitting between them. Germline loops: CDR1 GTSNPN, CDR2 SVGIG (reference sequence). The DNA of the CDR3 is TGTGCCTGGAGTGTAAAGGGAGGTACGCAGTATTTT. Its protein is CAWSVKGGTQYF.

This chain uses TRBV7-9 with TRBJ2-7; a weak D match, TRBD1 (5 bases). Germline V gene lookup returns CDR1 SEHNR and CDR2 FQNEAQ (reference sequence). The CDR3 is 12 residues long. Trimming stripped 5 bases from V and 1 base from J, with 6 bases between. The CDR3 nucleotides read TGTGCCAGCAGCAGACAGTCCTACGAGCAGTACTTC. It translates to CASSRQSYEQYF.

This sequence joins TRBV6-1 and TRBJ2-1; D remains ambiguous. From germline, CDR1 is MNHNS and CDR2 SASEGT. CDR3 length: 13 amino acids. V was pared by 4 bases and J by 8 bases, with 12 bases between. CDR3 region: CASSGLVGHEQFF. CDR3 coding DNA: TGTGCCAGCAGTGGTCTCGTCGGTCATGAGCAGTTCTTC.

V is TRBV27 and J is TRBJ2-2; the match to TRBD2 covers 11 bases. This CDR3 region has 15 residues. V lost 6 bases, J lost 6 bases, and 6 bases stayed unmatched. CDR1 is MNHEY, CDR2 SMNVEV, per germline (reference sequence). CDR3 residues: CASSRGTSGAGELFF. CDR3 coding DNA: TGTGCCAGCAGCCGCGGGACTAGCGGCGCCGGGGAGCTGTTTTTT.

The J gene is TRBJ1-2, the V gene TRBV5-1; 7 nucleotides align to TRBD1. From germline, CDR1 is SGHRS and CDR2 YFSETQ. The CDR3 totals 14 residues. The J segment lost 2 bases and the V segment lost 1 base, leaving 2 bases of the junction unmatched. The CDR3 is CASSLQGGNYGYTF. In DNA, the CDR3 is TGCGCCAGCAGCTTGCAGGGGGGAAACTATGGCTACACCTTC. The variable domain in full, completed from reference TRBV5-1 and TRBJ1-2, reads KAGVTQTPRYLIKTRGQQVTLSCSPISGHRSVSWYQQTPGQGLQFLFEYFSETQRNKGNFPGRFSGRQFSNSRSEMNVSTLELGDSALYLCASSLQGGNYGYTFGSGTRLTVV.

V and J are TRBV9 and TRBJ1-2, with no clear D. CDR1 and CDR2 (germline): SGDLS, YYNGEE. Trimming took 4 bases from V and 4 from J, leaving 8 bases between them. The CDR3 extends over 12 amino acids. In nucleotides, the CDR3 is TGTGCCAGCAGCACGCCCGGCTATGGCTACACCTTC. Translated, it gives CASSTPGYGYTF.

V usage is TRBV6-6 and J usage is TRBJ2-3; 11 nucleotides agree with TRBD1. Per the germline V gene, CDR1 is MNHNY and CDR2 is SVGAGI (reference sequence). The CDR3 has 15 amino acids. V lost 5 bases and J lost 4; bases outside the gene matches: 5. This CDR3 is CASSPPGQGADTQYF. CDR3 in DNA: TGTGCCAGCAGTCCGCCGGGACAGGGGGCAGATACGCAGTATTTT.

The chain is built from TRBV19 and TRBJ2-4; TRBD2 agrees at 14 bases. The CDR3 is 17 amino acids. CDR1 and CDR2 from the germline V gene are LNHDA and SQIVND (reference sequence). The ends lost 3 bases at V and 1 base at J; junction bases unmatched: 2. The chain's CDR3 is CASSMRTSGRAKNIQYF. The CDR3 DNA reads as TGTGCCAGTAGTATGAGGACTAGCGGGAGGGCCAAAAACATTCAGTACTTC.

The chain links TRBV2 to TRBJ2-2; the match to TRBD2 covers 13 bases. Germline values: CDR1 SNHLY, CDR2 FYNNEI. Trimming took 4 bases from V and 4 from J; bases not matched to a gene: 0. The CDR3 extends over 15 amino acids. CDR3 DNA: TGTGCCAGCAGTGGACTAGCGGGGGGCACCGGGGAGCTGTTTTTT. Translating it yields CASSGLAGGTGELFF. Together with reference TRBV2 and TRBJ2-2, the CDR3 gives the full variable domain: EPEVTQTPSHQVTQMGQEVILRCVPISNHLYFYWYRQILGQKVEFLVSFYNNEISEKSEIFDDQFSVERPDGSNFTLKIRSTKLEDSAMYFCASSGLAGGTGELFFGEGSRLTVL.

The chain joins TRBV29-1 to TRBJ1-1, with a weak D call TRBD1 (5 bases). Trimming pared 4 bases from V and 3 bases from J, leaving 18 bases between. CDR1 is SQVTM and CDR2 is ANQGSEA in the germline V gene. This CDR3 is built from 15 residues. CDR3 residues: CSVVFAGRFHTEAFF. The DNA for the CDR3 is TGCAGCGTTGTGTTCGCAGGGCGTTTCCACACTGAAGCTTTCTTT.

V gene TRBV9 combines with J gene TRBJ2-7; possibly TRBD1 for D (6 bases). This CDR3 contains 15 residues. Germline-derived CDR1 and CDR2 are SGDLS and YYNGEE. The V gene lost 0 bases and the J gene lost 3 bases, with 13 bases spanning the gap. CDR3 amino acids: CASSVEGGQGYEQYF. The CDR3 DNA reads TGTGCCAGCAGCGTAGAAGGGGGTCAAGGCTACGAGCAGTACTTC.

This chain joins TRBV5-1 and TRBJ2-1, with TRBD2 matching 13 bases. Looked up from germline, CDR1 is SGHRS and CDR2 is YFSETQ. The CDR3 covers 17 residues. V gave up 3 bases and J gave up 10 bases; unmatched junction bases: 13. Here the CDR3 DNA reads TGCGCCAGCAGCTATCAATCCCGACTAGCGGGGGGCCGGGAGCAGTTCTTC. It encodes CASSYQSRLAGGREQFF.

About this clone itself: The junction departs from germline at one end; a sequencing error may be responsible. The rearrangement links TRBV28 to TRBJ2-4; 7 nucleotides align to TRBD1. The CDR3 extends over 14 amino acids. The V gene's germline CDR1 is MDHEN and CDR2 SYDVKM. The CDR3 here is CASSSTGLKNSQYF. The CDR3 DNA reads as TGTGCCAGCAGCTCGACAGGGTTGAAAAACAGTCAGTACTTC.

The rearrangement links TRBV5-1 to TRBJ1-5; D is unresolved. CDR3 size: 13 residues. Germline V gene sequence: CDR1 SGHRS, CDR2 YFSETQ. The V gene lost 1 base and the J gene lost 9 bases, with 11 bases spanning the gap. The CDR3 region is CASSLSGVGPQHF. The CDR3 nucleotides are TGCGCCAGCAGCTTGTCCGGAGTTGGGCCCCAGCATTTT.

About this clone: Other nucleotide sequences from this sample produce the same CDR3. The V and J genes are TRBV28 and TRBJ1-3; D may be TRBD1 (5 bases). The V gene's germline CDR1 is MDHEN and CDR2 SYDVKM. The CDR3 consists of 14 residues. Trimming left V 5 bases short and J 1 base short, with 9 bases between. The CDR3 protein is CASSPTGSGNTIYF. The CDR3, as DNA: TGTGCCAGCAGTCCAACAGGATCTGGAAACACCATATATTTT.

This chain links TRBV10-3 with TRBJ2-7; unclear D gene. The V gene's germline CDR1 is ENHRY and CDR2 SYGVKD. V gave up 9 bases and J gave up 2 bases, with 14 bases separating them. The CDR3 runs 13 residues. The CDR3 spells CAILTDSAYEQYF. The CDR3 DNA sequence: TGTGCCATTCTAACCGACTCGGCCTACGAGCAGTACTTC.

This rearrangement joins TRBV7-3 to TRBJ2-2, with TRBD1 matching over 8 bases. Germline CDR1 is SGHTA and CDR2 is FQGTGA. Germline trimming cut 4 bases from V and 10 bases from J; bases unmatched to any gene: 8. The CDR3 is made up of 14 amino acids. The CDR3 DNA reads as TGTGCCAGCAGCTCCCGGACAGGGAAGGAGGAGCTGTTTTTT. This gives the protein CASSSRTGKEELFF.

This clone has only a few counts. The rearrangement joins TRBV4-1 to TRBJ2-7; D unclear. This CDR3 region has 13 residues. Trimming removed 0 bases from V and 3 bases from J, with 6 bases in between. Germline loops: CDR1 MGHRA, CDR2 YSYEKL. This chain's CDR3 is CASSQDFIYEQYF. CDR3 DNA: TGCGCCAGCAGCCAAGATTTTATCTACGAGCAGTACTTC.

This chain connects TRBV30 to TRBJ2-2; D unresolved. The V end was cut by 5 bases, the J end by 8 bases, with 12 bases between. The CDR3 covers 12 residues. Germline CDR1 GTSNPN, CDR2 SVGIG (reference sequence). This CDR3 reads CAWGPGLGELFF. CDR3 in DNA: TGTGCCTGGGGTCCTGGGCTTGGGGAGCTGTTTTTT.

This clone was seen a handful of times. The V gene is TRBV5-6, the J gene TRBJ2-3; 8 nucleotides agree with TRBD1. This CDR3 region has 15 residues. The trim removed 9 bases at V and 3 bases at J, leaving 12 bases unmatched. Germline values: CDR1 SGHDT, CDR2 YYEEEE. The CDR3 region has the DNA TGTGCCACCCAACCTCAGGGGGCGCGGACAGATACGCAGTATTTT. Its translation: CATQPQGARTDTQYF.